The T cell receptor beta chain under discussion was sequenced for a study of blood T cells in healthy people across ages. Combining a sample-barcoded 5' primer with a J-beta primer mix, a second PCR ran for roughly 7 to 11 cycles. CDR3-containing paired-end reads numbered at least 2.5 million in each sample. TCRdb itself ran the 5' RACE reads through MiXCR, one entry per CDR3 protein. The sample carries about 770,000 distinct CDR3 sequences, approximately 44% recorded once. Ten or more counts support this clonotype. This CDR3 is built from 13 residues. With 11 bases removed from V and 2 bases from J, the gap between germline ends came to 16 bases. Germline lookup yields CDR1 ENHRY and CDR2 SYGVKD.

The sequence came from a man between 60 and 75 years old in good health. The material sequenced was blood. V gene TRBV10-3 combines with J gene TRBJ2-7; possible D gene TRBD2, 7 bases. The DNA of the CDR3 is TGTGCCGTCAAAGGGGGGGCCGCCTACGAGCAGTACTTC. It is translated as CAVKGGAAYEQYF.